This T cell receptor beta chain is drawn from a study of shared clonotypes between healthy human individuals (dated by TCRdb to about 2020). Looking at the study overall: A couple of women and a few men aged 18 to 49 years were included in the cohort. Per donor, leukapheresis produced somewhere between about 0.8 and 9.5 billion PBMCs. For each donor, three plates each were used for CD4 naive and CD4 memory, two plates were used for CD8 naive, and one plate was used for CD8 memory. The study deeply sequenced blood TCR repertoires of about 5 healthy adults to estimate repertoire size and the extent of clonotype sharing between individuals. Libraries were prepared and TCR repertoires were sequenced by different laboratories using diverse techniques, in order to increase sequencing depth and limit assay-specific biases.

A remark on this clone: Which antigen it targets is not known. Per-base qualities were not stored, and no clone one base away is much larger.

Using the deep immunoSEQ assay, multiplex PCR amplified TCR CDR3 regions from genomic DNA. Extracted genomic DNA from each cell subset was distributed evenly across all wells of several immunoSEQ 96-well plates, and each plate was treated as a replicate. Each replicate PCR for sorted subsets received roughly 0.2 ug genomic DNA, equal to roughly 30,000 T cell genomes. Purified libraries were measured with a Qubit 3.0 fluorometer, size-checked on a Bioanalyzer 2100, and measured again with the KAPA Library Quantification kit. Each immunoSEQ 96-well plate was sequenced on its own single-read 150-cycle Illumina NextSeq 550 flow cell. The authors' pipeline ran thus. Because the immunoSEQ output included only junctional sequences and no quality scores, the filtering could not be the same as the filtering used for full-length reads. To assign V/J genes and CDR3, sequences were annotated against IMGT germline references using PyIR, a Python wrapper for IgBLAST v1.9. Reads were filtered out if the reads had weak V/J assignments (E-value above 1e-6), no CDR3, stop codons, out-of-frame junctions, or ambiguous translated residues. V3J clonotypes were defined as sequences sharing the same inferred V gene, J gene, and CDR3 amino acid sequence. To compute the percentage overlap between repertoires, the number of shared unique clonotypes was divided by the size of the smaller repertoire. Richness of each repertoire was evaluated using RTK rarefaction, the Chao1 estimator, and Recon v2.1 estimates of unobserved clonotypes. OLGA was used to compute generation probabilities for all TCRbeta clonotypes that the gDNA method yielded from a few donors. In its TCRdb copy, this immuneACCESS table keeps in-frame sequences only and misses some clones. Where compared with another copy, unresolved V genes explain less than half of these, and the others have no known cause. That table supplies the V and J calls and clone size; D and trimming were determined from the DNA. The sample contains around 1.9 million clones, roughly 91% of them found a single time. About 1.8% of the sample comes from the top ten.

Reading from cysteine to phenylalanine, the CDR3 counts 17 amino acids. Here the CDR3 DNA is all that survives: 51 bases in frame from base 1. The germline V gene yields SGHTA for CDR1 and FQGNSA for CDR2. The germline V end is reduced by 5 bases and the J end by 2 bases; junction bases left unmatched: 10. Study-wide conclusions, independent of this receptor: Incomplete sequencing was indicated by rarefaction of sorted-subset datasets, despite the large sequencing depth. Approximately 4.8% of naive CD4, roughly 3.6% of naive CD8, 2.3% of memory CD4, and 0.4% of memory CD8 clonotypes were shared across several donors. Based on pairwise subsampling, the degree of clonotype sharing among donors was expected to be affected by sequencing depth. Clonotypes shared by all four sorted-subset donors showed higher generation probabilities than non-shared clonotypes. Sampling was restricted to blood, and TCR repertoires in tissue are likely to differ from TCR repertoires in blood. Because the study included only a small number of donors, the genetic and exposure-history diversity represented was limited. Larger estimated clonotype richness was generally found for naive subsets than for memory subsets.

CD8 naive samples were obtained by positive selection for CCR7 among CD45RO-negative cells, yielding a CD45RA+CCR7+ population from which TemRA cells were excluded. The donors were healthy, HIV-negative adults who had no recently reported acute infections or vaccinations. Only Caucasian adults living in Nashville, Tennessee, USA were represented among the donors. Blood was obtained by leukapheresis, after which PBMCs were separated by Ficoll-Histopaque density gradient centrifugation and cryopreserved in liquid nitrogen vapor phase. Analytical flow cytometry was used to check the purity and quantity of every magnetically sorted T cell population. Genomic DNA was isolated from every sorted fraction and measured by UV absorbance on a Nanodrop 2000c.

The sequencing sample was made of naive CD8+ T cells from PBMCs. The cell subset or site label corresponds to: CD45RA+CCR7+. This TCR was sampled from a man aged 18 to 29 in good health. Some clones in this sample may be carry-over from other donors' samples. Recombination linked TRBV7-2 to TRBJ2-1, and 9 junctional nucleotides match TRBD1. The DNA sequence reads TGTGCCAGCAGCCCAGACGCCGGGACAGGGACCTACAATGAGCAGTTCTTC. Its coded protein is CASSPDAGTGTYNEQFF. The entire variable domain, with the stretches around the CDR3 drawn from the reference TRBV7-2 and TRBJ2-1 proteins, is GAGVSQSPSNKVTEKGKDVELRCDPISGHTALYWYRQSLGQGLEFLIYFQGNSAPDKSGLPSDRFSAERTGGSVSTLTIQRTQQEDSAVYLCASSPDAGTGTYNEQFFGPGTRLTVL.